This T cell receptor (beta chain) was sequenced in a study of sequential checkpoint blockade in melanoma. Background on the study: Randomization was 1:1 between first-line nivolumab→ipilimumab and ipilimumab→nivolumab.

Only a few counts were recorded for this clone. Some clones are missing from TCRdb's copy, which holds only in-frame ones; the method was immunoSEQ multiplex PCR. The repertoire holds about 37,000 clones, with around four fifths as singletons. Sample treatment: randomized to nivolumab then ipilimumab (arm A) or the reverse (arm B). No patient had prior DNA-damaging chemotherapy. The CDR3 is 14 amino acids. Trimming removed 7 bases at V and 2 bases at J, with 16 bases between. Germline V gene lookup returns CDR1 SGHRS and CDR2 YFSETQ. The chain links TRBV5-1 to TRBJ2-7; D is possibly TRBD2 (5 bases). Sequencing was performed on CD8+ T cells sorted from blood (inferred from file names), taken from a patient given nivolumab and ipilimumab in sequence. The sequence derives from a human donor with melanoma. Here the CDR3 DNA reads TGCGCCAGCGGTTGGGAGTACCTGCCCTACGAGCAGTACTTC. Protein product: CASGWEYLPYEQYF.